The subject of this entry is one TCR beta chain. This clone's antigen is unknown. It has no much larger one-base neighbor in the sample; base qualities were not kept. The data were taken from a study of shared clonotypes between healthy human individuals (dated by TCRdb to between 2020 and 2021). For the study in its entirety: Three men and a couple of women, aged 18 to 49 years, made up the cohort. Each donor's leukapheresis produced roughly between roughly 0.85 and 10 billion PBMCs. Blood TCR repertoires of about 5 healthy adults were deeply sequenced to estimate repertoire size and the extent of clonotype sharing between individuals. Per donor, three plates each were used for CD4 naive and CD4 memory, two for CD8 naive, and one for CD8 memory. To increase sequencing depth and limit assay-specific biases, TCR repertoire library preparation and sequencing were carried out by different laboratories using diverse techniques. The paper as a whole reports these results and caveats: Even with the large sequencing depth, rarefaction of the sorted-subset datasets indicated that sequencing was incomplete. Naive subsets generally had larger estimated clonotype richness than memory subsets. Sampling was limited to blood, and TCR repertoires in tissue likely differ from TCR repertoires in blood. Around 5% of naive CD4, 3.5% of naive CD8, approximately 2.2% of memory CD4, and about 0.4% of memory CD8 clonotypes were shared across a few donors. Compared with non-shared clonotypes, clonotypes shared by all four sorted-subset donors had higher generation probabilities. Because the study included a small number of donors, the genetic and exposure-history diversity represented was limited. Pairwise subsampling indicated that sequencing depth was expected to affect the degree of clonotype sharing among donors.

Healthy HIV-negative adults with no recently reported acute infections or vaccinations were included as donors. Every donor was a Caucasian adult living in Nashville, Tennessee, USA. Magnetic negative selection was used to enrich CD4+ T cells, after which naive cells were positively selected on CD45RA and the negative fraction became the memory subset. After blood collection by leukapheresis, PBMCs were isolated using Ficoll-Histopaque density gradient centrifugation and then cryopreserved in the vapor phase of liquid nitrogen. Purity and quantity of every magnetically sorted T cell population were checked by analytical flow cytometry. Each sorted fraction had its genomic DNA isolated and then quantified by UV absorbance on a Nanodrop 2000c. TCR CDR3 regions were amplified from genomic DNA by multiplex PCR using the deep immunoSEQ assay. Extracted genomic DNA from each cell subset was distributed evenly across all wells of several immunoSEQ 96-well plates, and each plate was treated as a replicate. For sorted subsets, each replicate PCR was loaded with roughly 0.2 ug genomic DNA, equivalent to some 31,000 T cell genomes. Purified libraries were measured with a Qubit 3.0 fluorometer, size-checked on a Bioanalyzer 2100, and measured again with the KAPA Library Quantification kit. Each immunoSEQ 96-well plate was sequenced on its own single-read 150-cycle Illumina NextSeq 550 flow cell. As for the original processing: The immunoSEQ output contained only junctional sequences without quality scores, so filtering could not match that applied to full-length reads. Sequences were annotated with PyIR, a Python wrapper for IgBLAST v1.9, and V/J genes and CDR3 were assigned using IMGT germline references. Reads were filtered out if the reads had weak V/J assignments (E-value above 1e-6), no CDR3, stop codons, out-of-frame junctions, or ambiguous translated residues. V3J clonotypes were defined as sequences sharing the same inferred V gene, J gene, and CDR3 amino acid sequence. Percentage overlap between repertoires was computed as shared unique clonotypes divided by the size of the smaller repertoire. RTK rarefaction, the Chao1 estimator, and Recon v2.1 estimates of unobserved clonotypes were used to assess repertoire richness. For all TCRbeta clonotypes obtained by the gDNA method from four donors, generation probabilities were computed with OLGA. Held by TCRdb, this immuneACCESS table contains in-frame sequences only and omits some clones. Under half of the omission traces to an unresolved V gene where checked; the cause of the rest is unknown. D and trimming were read from the DNA, whereas the V and J calls and clone size are those reported in that table. This sample gives about 1.5 million clones in total; around 97% of them show up just once. Roughly 1.2% of the sample lies in the top ten.

From the cysteine up to the phenylalanine, the CDR3 has a length of 14 residues. CDR3 DNA only is kept here, 42 bases in frame from base 1. The germline V gene (reference sequence) supplies CDR1 MNHNY and CDR2 SVGAGI. The junction carries 13 bases between V and J, which are trimmed by 6 bases and 2 bases respectively. Sequenced sample: naive CD4+ T cells sorted from blood. Taken with the paper, the label for cell subset or site translates to: CD45RA+ positively selected. The chain is encoded by TRBV6-6 joined to TRBJ1-1; TRBD1 might be the D gene, on 5 matching bases. The TCR was taken from a man younger than 45 in good health. CDR3 loop: CASRRSGDNTEAFF. The nucleotide sequence is TGTGCCAGCAGGCGCAGCGGGGACAACACTGAAGCTTTCTTT.